The 17 T cell receptor beta chains in this list originate from one sample, sequenced in a study of cytomegalovirus exposure and HLA in healthy donors (TCRdb year 2017). Receptor libraries were prepared by the immunoSEQ multiplex PCR assay. For the multiplex PCR, a mixture combining 60 forward primers for TCR Vbeta segments and 13 reverse primers for TCR Jbeta segments was used. What TCRdb holds here is the immuneACCESS table cut down to in-frame rearrangements. Part of the clones is not present; checked against another copy, under half of the missing clones reflect an unresolved V gene, and the others are unexplained. Counted in this sample were about 160,000 clones; approximately 70% of them appeared once. Around 7% of the sample lies in the top ten. The sequencing sample was made of PBMCs. All receptors come from a man aged 40-49 years in good health and CMV-seropositive.

In DNA, the CDR3 is TGCGCCAGCAGCTTGGGGGGGGTAGCCCACACTGAAGCTTTCTTT. Its translation: CASSLGGVAHTEAFF. This chain joins TRBV5-1 and TRBJ1-1, with TRBD1 as a possible D gene (5 bases). This CDR3 has 15 residues. V was cut by 0 bases and J by 3 bases, with 12 bases left in between. Germline CDR1 is SGHRS and CDR2 is YFSETQ.

Concerning this clone: The sample has other DNA sequences that encode this CDR3 too. The chain couples TRBV10-3 to TRBJ1-6; the match to TRBD1 covers 7 bases. Losses at the gene ends were 7 bases for V and 7 bases for J; bases not matched to a gene: 13. The CDR3 has 16 amino acids. Germline assignment: CDR1 ENHRY and CDR2 SYGVKD. For the CDR3, the DNA is TGTGCCATCAACCAGAACGCCGGGACAGCAAATTCACCCCTCCACTTT. Translating it yields CAINQNAGTANSPLHF.

This clone was seen a few times. The V and J genes are TRBV4-3 and TRBJ1-1, with a possible D match to TRBD1 (5 bases). The CDR3 totals 14 residues. From germline, CDR1 is LGHNA and CDR2 YSLEER. The V gene lost 4 bases and the J gene lost 1 base, with 10 bases spanning the gap. CDR3 in amino acids: CASSRSTENTEAFF. The DNA of the CDR3 is TGCGCCAGCAGCCGGTCGACAGAGAACACTGAAGCTTTCTTT.

V is TRBV27 and J is TRBJ1-2, with D maybe TRBD1 (6 bases). The CDR3 runs 15 residues. Trimming left V 4 bases short and J 5 bases short, with 17 bases between. Germline V gene sequence: CDR1 MNHEY, CDR2 SMNVEV (reference sequence). The CDR3 nucleotides read TGTGCCAGCAGTTCCCACCTGGCAGGGGAGTATGGCTACACCTTC. Protein: CASSSHLAGEYGYTF.

With regard to this clone: Other DNA sequences in the sample encode the same CDR3. The chain employs TRBV6-1 and TRBJ2-7; tentative D call: TRBD1 (6 bases). There are 14 residues in the CDR3. V was pared by 4 bases and J by 2 bases, with 12 bases between. In germline, CDR1 is MNHNS, CDR2 SASEGT. Here the CDR3 reads CASSVYRDAYEQYF. The CDR3 DNA is TGTGCCAGCAGTGTTTACAGGGACGCCTACGAGCAGTACTTC.

About this clone itself: Other DNA sequences from this sample encode an identical CDR3 as well. The chain uses TRBV7-3 and TRBJ2-1; weak D call: TRBD2 (6 bases). Trimming stripped 1 base from V and 9 bases from J, with 10 bases between. Germline V CDR1 and CDR2: SGHTA, FQGTGA. This CDR3 spans 13 amino acids. CDR3 DNA: TGTGCCAGCAGCTTAATTCCCGGGGGTGAGCAGTTCTTC. Translated, it gives CASSLIPGGEQFF.

In this sample, this clone turned up a few times. The chain combines TRBV7-8 with TRBJ1-1; 8 nucleotides line up with TRBD1. The ends lost 4 bases at V and 1 base at J; junction bases unmatched: 5. There are 15 residues in the CDR3. Germline CDR1 and CDR2: SGHVS and FQNEAQ. CDR3 loop: CASSSRTGSNTEAFF. The CDR3 DNA is TGTGCCAGCAGCTCCCGGACAGGGTCGAACACTGAAGCTTTCTTT.

In its sample, this clone was seen a few times. This rearrangement joins TRBV13 to TRBJ2-7, with 8 bases lining up with TRBD1. Trimming removed 1 base from V and 6 bases from J; junction bases left unmatched: 8. This CDR3 comprises 15 residues. CDR1 and CDR2 from the germline V gene are PRHDT and FYEKMQ (reference sequence). CDR3 sequence reads: CASSLVRGQGGEQYF. CDR3 DNA: TGTGCCAGCAGCTTAGTTCGCGGACAGGGTGGCGAGCAGTACTTC. Full variable domain (outside the CDR3, taken from reference TRBV13 and TRBJ2-7): AAGVIQSPRHLIKEKRETATLKCYPIPRHDTVYWYQQGPGQDPQFLISFYEKMQSDKGSIPDRFSAQQFSDYHSELNMSSLELGDSALYFCASSLVRGQGGEQYFGPGTRLTVT.

The chain uses TRBV6-1 and TRBJ2-7, with D possibly TRBD1 on 6 matching bases. V lost 4 bases and J 2 bases, leaving 18 bases between the germline ends. CDR1 MNHNS and CDR2 SASEGT come from the germline V gene. CDR3 length equals 16 residues. CDR3 amino acids: CASSGRIGTPPYEQYF. The CDR3 coding sequence is TGTGCCAGCAGTGGGCGGATAGGGACACCTCCCTACGAGCAGTACTTC.

The chain has TRBV2 and TRBJ2-2; D is possibly TRBD1 (5 bases). Germline-derived CDR1 and CDR2 are SNHLY and FYNNEI. The length of the CDR3 is 14 residues. The V end was cut by 7 bases, the J end by 7 bases, with 16 bases between. The CDR3 region is CASIIRVGVGELFF. The CDR3 region has the DNA TGTGCCAGCATCATAAGGGTAGGGGTCGGGGAGCTGTTTTTT.

The CDR3: CASSLGVLAGEQYF. The CDR3 DNA is TGCGCCAGCAGCTTGGGCGTCCTAGCGGGCGAGCAGTACTTC. The chain joins TRBV5-1 to TRBJ2-7; 8 nucleotides agree with TRBD2. The CDR3 contains 14 residues. Germline CDR1 reads SGHRS; CDR2 reads YFSETQ. The ends lost 0 bases at V and 6 bases at J; junction bases unmatched: 5.

As regards this clone: The same CDR3 also results from other DNA sequences found in this sample. This chain joins TRBV7-9 and TRBJ1-5; D is possibly TRBD1 (5 bases). Trimming removed 4 bases from V and 4 bases from J, with 8 bases in between. This CDR3 region has 13 residues. CDR1 and CDR2 from the germline V gene are SEHNR and FQNEAQ (reference sequence). The CDR3 nucleotides read TGTGCCAGCAGCTCTTCAGGGAATCAGCCCCAGCATTTT. Translating it yields CASSSSGNQPQHF.

The J gene is TRBJ1-2, the V gene TRBV5-4; no firm D call. The germline V and J ends were trimmed by 0 bases and 2 bases, with 11 bases remaining between them. Germline CDR1 reads SGHNT; CDR2 reads YYREEE (reference sequence). The CDR3 is made up of 15 amino acids. CDR3 DNA: TGTGCCAGCAGCTTGGTGTTAGGCGGGAACTATGGCTACACCTTC. It specifies CASSLVLGGNYGYTF.

The gene calls are TRBV16 and TRBJ2-7; D is possibly TRBD2 (5 bases). Germline V CDR1 and CDR2: KGHSY, FQNENV. Between the trimmed V and J ends, which lost 0 bases and 6 bases, there was a span of 9 bases. The CDR3 totals 13 residues. The CDR3 bases are TGTGCCAGCAGCCAATCTCGGGGTGGCGAGCAGTACTTC. This translates into CASSQSRGGEQYF.

The V call is TRBV7-2, the J call TRBJ1-2, with TRBD1 matching over 7 bases. The CDR3 length is 13 residues. The V gene end was trimmed by 7 bases and the J gene end by 5 bases; junction bases not matched to a gene: 7. CDR1 SGHTA and CDR2 FQGNSA come from the germline V gene. Here the CDR3 DNA reads TGTGCCAGCACCCCGACAGGGTCATATGGCTACACCTTC. This gives the protein CASTPTGSYGYTF.

This clone was recorded once. Other DNA sequences within the sample encode an identical CDR3. The chain employs TRBV4-1 and TRBJ1-1, with TRBD1 as a possible D gene (6 bases). This CDR3 spans 13 amino acids. Germline assignment: CDR1 MGHRA and CDR2 YSYEKL. Trimming took 3 bases from V and 1 from J, leaving 6 bases between them. This CDR3 reads CASSQGANTEAFF. The CDR3 DNA reads TGCGCCAGCAGCCAGGGGGCGAACACTGAAGCTTTCTTT.

This sequence joins TRBV7-9 and TRBJ1-3; D remains ambiguous. The V end was cut by 3 bases, the J end by 3 bases, with 6 bases between. The CDR3 is 13 residues long. Germline-derived CDR1 and CDR2 are SEHNR and FQNEAQ (reference sequence). The CDR3 nucleotides read TGTGCCAGCAGCTTGGCAGGTGGAAACACCATATATTTT. This sequence encodes CASSLAGGNTIYF.